The 21 T cell receptor beta chains reported below all come from one sample, sequenced in a study of cytomegalovirus exposure and HLA in healthy donors (dated by TCRdb to 2017 to 2019). Libraries were constructed by the immunoSEQ multiplex PCR assay. For the multiplex PCR, a mixture combining 60 forward primers for TCR Vbeta segments and 13 reverse primers for TCR Jbeta segments was used. This is the immuneACCESS table as TCRdb keeps it, with only in-frame sequences that have V and J called. A part of the clones is gone; compared with another copy, unresolved V genes explain less than half, and the rest is unexplained. The sample's clone listing holds some 150,000 clones. The top ten clonotypes cover roughly 2.7% of the sample. Material: PBMCs. These receptors came from a middle-aged man in good health and CMV-seronegative.

The chain joins TRBV6-5 to TRBJ2-1; 7 nucleotides match TRBD1. The CDR3 length is 11 residues. The ends lost 6 bases at V and 12 bases at J; junction bases unmatched: 5. From germline, CDR1 is MNHEY and CDR2 SVGAGI. CDR3 nucleotide sequence: TGTGCCAGCAGCTCCGGGACAGCGCAGTTCTTC. This gives the protein CASSSGTAQFF.

The CDR3: CASTYLLQNIQYF. Written as DNA, the CDR3 is TGTGCCAGTACCTACCTCCTACAAAACATTCAGTACTTC. This chain links TRBV19 with TRBJ2-4; unclear D gene. Germline loops: CDR1 LNHDA, CDR2 SQIVND (reference sequence). The V end lost 7 bases, the J end lost 5 bases, and 12 bases lay between the germline ends. This CDR3 comprises 13 residues. The full variable domain, in which reference TRBV19 and TRBJ2-4 provide the parts outside the CDR3, is DGGITQSPKYLFRKEGQNVTLSCEQNLNHDAMYWYRQDPGQGLRLIYYSQIVNDFQKGDIAEGYSVSREKKESFPLTVTSAQKNPTAFYLCASTYLLQNIQYFGAGTRLSVL.

V gene TRBV7-9 combines with J gene TRBJ2-7; 7 bases are a match to TRBD1. In germline, CDR1 is SEHNR, CDR2 FQNEAQ (reference sequence). With V trimmed by 7 bases and J by 3 bases, 9 bases remained unmatched. The CDR3 is 14 amino acids. The CDR3: CASINGDSLYEQYF. The CDR3 nucleotides are TGTGCCAGCATCAATGGGGACAGTCTCTACGAGCAGTACTTC.

CDR3 sequence reads: CASTPLGTSGRNEQFF. CDR3 DNA: TGTGCCAGCACCCCCCTGGGGACTAGCGGGAGGAATGAGCAGTTCTTC. V is TRBV28 and J is TRBJ2-1; 15 nucleotides agree with TRBD2. The V gene's germline CDR1 is MDHEN and CDR2 SYDVKM. The CDR3 loop spans 16 amino acids. V was pared by 7 bases and J by 7 bases, with 8 bases of the junction left unmatched.

The chain carries TRBV13 and TRBJ2-4, with 7 bases lining up with TRBD1. This CDR3 region has 15 residues. Per the germline V gene, CDR1 is PRHDT and CDR2 is FYEKMQ (reference sequence). With 5 bases clipped from V and 4 bases from J, the junction kept 8 bases outside the gene matches. CDR3 residues: CASSRIRDSKNIQYF. CDR3 nucleotides: TGTGCCAGCAGCCGTATCCGGGACAGTAAAAACATTCAGTACTTC. Full variable domain (remainder filled in from reference TRBV13 and TRBJ2-4): AAGVIQSPRHLIKEKRETATLKCYPIPRHDTVYWYQQGPGQDPQFLISFYEKMQSDKGSIPDRFSAQQFSDYHSELNMSSLELGDSALYFCASSRIRDSKNIQYFGAGTRLSVL.

J is TRBJ2-7 and V is TRBV5-1, with D possibly being TRBD1 (5 bases). Per germline, CDR1 SGHRS and CDR2 YFSETQ. The CDR3 runs 14 residues. The ends were cut back, 0 bases at V and 2 bases at J, with 9 bases in the middle. CDR3 residues: CASSLAPGPYEQYF. Written as DNA, the CDR3 is TGCGCCAGCAGCTTGGCTCCAGGGCCCTACGAGCAGTACTTC. Full variable domain (remainder filled in from reference TRBV5-1 and TRBJ2-7): KAGVTQTPRYLIKTRGQQVTLSCSPISGHRSVSWYQQTPGQGLQFLFEYFSETQRNKGNFPGRFSGRQFSNSRSEMNVSTLELGDSALYLCASSLAPGPYEQYFGPGTRLTVT.

V usage is TRBV4-3 and J usage is TRBJ2-2; D call uncertain. Trimming removed 1 base at V and 7 bases at J, with 7 bases between. Germline CDR1 is LGHNA and CDR2 is YSLEER. This CDR3 is 13 amino acids long. The CDR3 DNA sequence: TGCGCCAGCAGCCAAGTGATCGGCGGGGAGCTGTTTTTT. Protein sequence: CASSQVIGGELFF.

The genes are TRBV15 and TRBJ2-2; maybe TRBD2 (6 bases). Germline V lookup: CDR1 LNHNV, CDR2 YYDKDF (reference sequence). CDR3 length: 13 residues. Trimming pared 5 bases from V and 6 bases from J, leaving 10 bases between. CDR3 sequence (DNA): TGTGCCACCAGCCGGGGGACGTCCGGGGAGCTGTTTTTT. Encoded protein: CATSRGTSGELFF.

This chain links TRBV10-3 with TRBJ1-3; D perhaps matches TRBD1 (6 bases). This CDR3 is built from 13 residues. Germline CDR1 is ENHRY and CDR2 is SYGVKD. V shed 6 bases and J shed 4 bases, with 10 bases lying between them. The CDR3 protein is CAISDTGGNTIYF. Written as DNA, the CDR3 is TGTGCCATCAGCGATACAGGGGGAAACACCATATATTTT.

This chain links TRBV10-3 with TRBJ2-5; 10 bases agree with TRBD1. The J segment lost 12 bases and the V segment lost 2 bases, leaving 3 bases of the junction unmatched. CDR1 is ENHRY, CDR2 SYGVKD, per germline. CDR3 length: 12 amino acids. In nucleotides, the CDR3 is TGTGCCATCAGTGAGCCCGGACAGGGGGAGTACTTC. It yields the protein CAISEPGQGEYF.

CDR3 loop: CTPSSGYTF. The CDR3 region has the DNA TGCACCCCTAGCAGTGGCTACACCTTC. The V and J genes are TRBV20-1 and TRBJ1-2, with D hard to call. The CDR3 contains 9 residues. Germline V gives CDR1 DFQATT, CDR2 SNEGSKA (reference sequence).

The chain has TRBV6-5 and TRBJ2-1, with D possibly matching TRBD2 (7 bases). Germline CDR1 and CDR2: MNHEY and SVGAGI. The CDR3 is made up of 15 amino acids. The germline V and J ends were trimmed by 2 bases and 6 bases, with 14 bases remaining between them. CDR3 sequence reads: CASSYGRGAVNEQFF. The DNA for the CDR3 is TGTGCCAGCAGTTACGGGAGGGGGGCGGTCAATGAGCAGTTCTTC.

The chain uses TRBV7-3 and TRBJ2-2; 7 bases fit TRBD1. The CDR3 is 16 residues long. Germline lookup yields CDR1 SGHTA and CDR2 FQGTGA. After removal of 5 bases from V and 0 bases from J, the junction contained 6 bases not matched to a gene. The DNA of the CDR3 is TGTGCCAGCAGCAAAGCCGGGACAGCGAACACCGGGGAGCTGTTTTTT. Translation gives CASSKAGTANTGELFF. Looking up the rest from reference TRBV7-3 and TRBJ2-2 gives the full variable domain: GAGVSQTPSNKVTEKGKYVELRCDPISGHTALYWYRQSLGQGPEFLIYFQGTGAADDSGLPNDRFFAVRPEGSVSTLKIQRTERGDSAVYLCASSKAGTANTGELFFGEGSRLTVL.

This rearrangement joins TRBV7-8 to TRBJ2-7; unclear D gene. Trimming took off 1 base at V and 1 base at J, with 8 bases between the two ends. The CDR3 runs to 14 residues. Germline CDR1 reads SGHVS; CDR2 reads FQNEAQ. The CDR3 DNA follows: TGTGCCAGCAGCTTAGTGTTCTCTTCCTACGAGCAGTACTTC. Its protein is CASSLVFSSYEQYF.

V usage is TRBV7-6 and J usage is TRBJ2-2, with 9 bases fitting TRBD2. Germline V gene sequence: CDR1 SGHVS, CDR2 FNYEAQ. V shed 4 bases, J shed 2 bases, and the junction held 2 bases outside the gene matches. The CDR3 runs to 15 residues. The CDR3 region has the DNA TGTGCCAGCAGCTCCGGGACTAGCAACACCGGGGAGCTGTTTTTT. Amino acid sequence: CASSSGTSNTGELFF. Based on the CDR3 plus reference TRBV7-6 and TRBJ2-2, the full variable domain is GAGVSQSPRYKVTKRGQDVALRCDPISGHVSLYWYRQALGQGPEFLTYFNYEAQQDKSGLPNDRFSAERPEGSISTLTIQRTEQRDSAMYRCASSSGTSNTGELFFGEGSRLTVL.

V gene TRBV4-1 combines with J gene TRBJ1-4; 8 nucleotides agree with TRBD1. The CDR3 consists of 15 residues. The trim removed 3 bases at V and 4 bases at J, leaving 4 bases unmatched. Germline CDR1 reads MGHRA; CDR2 reads YSYEKL. The CDR3, as DNA: TGCGCCAGCAGCCATAACACAGGGGGTAATGAAAAACTGTTTTTT. Translation gives CASSHNTGGNEKLFF.

This rearrangement joins TRBV6-6 to TRBJ1-2, with D hard to call. With 2 bases removed from V and 5 bases from J, the gap between germline ends came to 15 bases. The CDR3 contains 15 residues. Germline V gives CDR1 MNHNY, CDR2 SVGAGI (reference sequence). The CDR3 reads CASSYRREREYGYTF. Written as DNA, the CDR3 is TGTGCCAGCAGTTACCGGAGGGAAAGGGAATATGGCTACACCTTC.

J is TRBJ1-6 and V is TRBV6-1; D possibly corresponds to TRBD1 (5 bases). There are 18 residues in the CDR3. Germline V gives CDR1 MNHNS, CDR2 SASEGT. V was cut by 1 base and J by 0 bases, with 13 bases left in between. The CDR3 reads CASSEGRGLSSYNSPLHF. The CDR3 nucleotides are TGTGCCAGCAGTGAAGGGCGGGGACTCAGCTCCTATAATTCACCCCTCCACTTT.

The chain carries TRBV7-8 and TRBJ1-5; D is unresolved. V dropped 2 bases and J dropped 9 bases, with 14 bases sitting between them. Per germline, CDR1 SGHVS and CDR2 FQNEAQ. There are 14 residues in the CDR3. The CDR3 sequence: CASSLISGIGPQHF. The CDR3 DNA reads TGTGCCAGCAGCTTAATTTCGGGGATAGGGCCCCAGCATTTT.

In DNA form, the CDR3 reads TGCGCCAGCAGCTTGGGTACAGCTAATGAGCAGTTCTTC. It yields the protein CASSLGTANEQFF. The J gene is TRBJ2-1, the V gene TRBV5-1; D uncertain. Looked up from germline, CDR1 is SGHRS and CDR2 is YFSETQ. This CDR3 comprises 13 residues. Trimming removed 0 bases at V and 7 bases at J, with 8 bases between.

This chain joins TRBV19 and TRBJ1-4; D unclear. Germline loops: CDR1 LNHDA, CDR2 SQIVND (reference sequence). Trimming left V 4 bases short and J 7 bases short, with 13 bases between. The CDR3 consists of 14 residues. This chain's CDR3 is CASSTRVEGEKLFF. CDR3 DNA sequence: TGTGCCAGTAGTACCCGGGTTGAAGGTGAAAAACTGTTTTTT.